The source of this TCR beta chain is a study of T cells in Graves' hyperthyroidism and ophthalmopathy. Study-wide points: Most clonotypes that expanded in the thyroid above 0.001 also showed up in blood.

The V and J ends lost 6 bases and 5 bases respectively, with 17 bases between them. CDR3 size: 14 residues. Researchers barred patients who had uncontrolled infection, other autoimmune disease, pregnancy or lactation. The PBMCs studied were ones that came from about 10 ml fresh peripheral blood. This clonotype was found a few times. Antigen unknown. The source material, RNA transcripts, was used to amplify TCR beta CDR3 regions. First-round RT-PCR targeting the TCR CDR3 was performed with the HTBI primer set. TCRdb processed the multiplex PCR reads anew with MiXCR; each CDR3 protein has one entry. Of about 300,000 distinct CDR3 sequences detected, roughly a fifth appear once; the ten largest clones hold under 40%.

Sequences were obtained from blood. The receptor was derived from a man between 45 and 60 years old with Graves' ophthalmopathy. The gene calls are TRBV12-3 or TRBV12-4 and TRBJ2-7; D call uncertain. CDR3 DNA sequence: TGTGCCAGCAGCTCCGGGCCCCATCTCCACGAGCAGTACTTC. The encoded protein is CASSSGPHLHEQYF.